A selection of T cell receptor beta chains follows, all from one sample in a study of vaccination effects on CD4 cells after COVID-19. No antigen has been assigned to these receptors. Sequencing used immunoSEQ multiplex PCR; TCRdb keeps in-frame clones, though not all of them. The sample lists tens of thousands of clones, 72% seen once, with more than 25% in the top ten. Material: CD4+ T cells from PBMCs cultured with a peptide pool, obtained before COVID-19 vaccination. These receptors all come from a human donor who had a prior SARS-CoV-2 infection. Both conserved end residues are part of each CDR3. The D gene is left open where the match is weak. Only part of the rows carry a size: once, few, many, or a class if the clone is expanded.

clone_size d_call j_call v_call cdr3_aa cdr3_nt
few NA TRBJ2-7 TRBV4-2 CASSQGAGVGIYEQYF TGTGCCAGCAGCCAAGGGGCAGGGGTGGGTATCTACGAGCAGTACTTC
once NA TRBJ2-3 TRBV5-1 CASSLLGGPSDTQYF TGCGCCAGCAGCTTGTTGGGGGGACCTTCGGATACGCAGTATTTT
NA NA TRBJ2-4 TRBV10-1 CASILSVEAELAKNIQYF TGCGCCAGCATTCTCTCCGTGGAGGCGGAACTAGCCAAAAACATTCAGTACTTC
NA NA TRBJ2-3 TRBV18 CASSPTGGGTQYF TGTGCCAGCTCACCAACGGGCGGTGGAACGCAGTATTTT
NA NA TRBJ1-6 TRBV19 CASSMAANGYNSPLHF TGTGCCAGTAGTATGGCAGCCAATGGCTATAATTCACCCCTCCACTTT
NA TRBD1 TRBJ1-4 TRBV11-2 CASSPGQGLNEKLFF TGTGCCAGCAGCCCCGGACAGGGGCTTAATGAAAAACTGTTTTTT
NA TRBD2 TRBJ2-1 TRBV4-3 CASSQGKGRGWLAGVKRNEQFF TGCGCCAGCAGCCAAGGTAAAGGGAGGGGGTGGCTAGCGGGAGTAAAAAGGAATGAGCAGTTCTTC
few NA TRBJ2-5 TRBV2 CASSVEREETQYF TGTGCCAGCAGTGTGGAGCGCGAAGAGACCCAGTACTTC
NA NA TRBJ2-2 TRBV7-2 CASSSYRAGELFF TGTGCCAGCAGCTCGTACCGGGCTGGGGAGCTGTTTTTT
NA NA TRBJ2-2 TRBV28 CASSSLAEAGTGELFF TGTGCCAGCAGTTCGTTAGCGGAGGCGGGCACCGGGGAGCTGTTTTTT
NA NA TRBJ2-1 TRBV2 CASRRPLLNEQFF TGTGCCAGCAGGAGACCCCTTCTGAATGAGCAGTTCTTC